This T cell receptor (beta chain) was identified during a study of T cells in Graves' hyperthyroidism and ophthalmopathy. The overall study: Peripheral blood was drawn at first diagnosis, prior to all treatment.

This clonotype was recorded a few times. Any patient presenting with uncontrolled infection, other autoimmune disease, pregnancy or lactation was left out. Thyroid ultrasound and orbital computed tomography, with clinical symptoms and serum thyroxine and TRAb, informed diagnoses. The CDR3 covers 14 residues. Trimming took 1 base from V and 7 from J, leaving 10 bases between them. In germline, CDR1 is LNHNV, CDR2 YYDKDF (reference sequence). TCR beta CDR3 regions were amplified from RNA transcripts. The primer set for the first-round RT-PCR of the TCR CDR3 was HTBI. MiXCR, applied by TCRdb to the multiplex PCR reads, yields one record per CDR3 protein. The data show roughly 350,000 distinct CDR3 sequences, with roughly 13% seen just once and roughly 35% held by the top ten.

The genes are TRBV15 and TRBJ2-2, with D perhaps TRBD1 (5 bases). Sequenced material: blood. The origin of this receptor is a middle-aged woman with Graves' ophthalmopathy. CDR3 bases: TGTGCCACCAGCAGAGCGCAGGGCGGCGGGGAGCTGTTTTTT. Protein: CATSRAQGGGELFF. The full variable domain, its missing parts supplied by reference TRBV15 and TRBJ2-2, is DAMVIQNPRYQVTQFGKPVTLSCSQTLNHNVMYWYQQKSSQAPKLLFHYYDKDFNNEADTPDNFQSRRPNTSFCFLDIRSPGLGDTAMYLCATSRAQGGGELFFGEGSRLTVL.